Many counts were recorded for the clone carrying this T cell receptor beta chain. Its antigen remains unknown. The data are from a study of T cells in Graves' hyperthyroidism and ophthalmopathy. Study-wide points: Most expanded thyroid clonotypes above 0.001 recurred in blood.

Authors of the study amplified TCR beta CDR3 regions from RNA transcripts. RT-PCR in the first round (using the HTBI primer set) targeted the TCR CDR3. TCRdb re-called the multiplex PCR reads through MiXCR, storing one row per CDR3 protein. The repertoire consists of hundreds of thousands of distinct CDR3 sequences, with about a sixth occurring once and the leading ten covering approximately 15%. CDR1 and CDR2 (germline): SGHRS, YFSETQ. With 6 bases clipped from V and 9 bases from J, the junction kept 6 bases outside the gene matches. The CDR3 length is 13 residues. Each diagnosis was grounded in clinical symptoms, serum thyroxine and TRAb, thyroid ultrasound, and orbital computed tomography. PBMCs came from 9 to 10 ml fresh peripheral blood.

The sequenced sample consisted of blood. This clonotype was sampled from a young woman with Graves' ophthalmopathy. The chain links TRBV5-1 to TRBJ1-6, with TRBD1 matching 7 bases. The CDR3 protein is CASTDREASPLHF. DNA of the CDR3: TGCGCCAGCACCGACAGGGAGGCTTCACCCCTCCACTTT.